The next 19 T cell receptor beta chains were all read from a single sample in a study of cytomegalovirus exposure and HLA in healthy donors. PCR used 60 Vbeta primers and 13 Jbeta primers. Repertoires were generated with immunoSEQ multiplex PCR, while TCRdb's copy carries only in-frame clones and drops some. Recorded for this sample: over 75,000 clones. The sample taken for sequencing was PBMCs. The source of these receptors is a man aged 45-65 years in good health and CMV-seronegative.

The gene calls are TRBV6-5 and TRBJ2-7; D possibly corresponds to TRBD2 (5 bases). Germline V CDR1 and CDR2: MNHEY, SVGAGI. Trimming took off 6 bases at V and 0 bases at J, with 12 bases between the two ends. The CDR3 consists of 14 residues. The CDR3 region is CASRPAGGSYEQYF. As DNA, the CDR3 is TGTGCCAGCAGGCCGGCAGGAGGCTCCTACGAGCAGTACTTC.

In nucleotides, the CDR3 is TGTGCCAGCAGCTCAACCCCTCGGGGGGGGGTCTCCTACAATGAGCAGTTCTTC. It is translated as CASSSTPRGGVSYNEQFF. The chain uses TRBV7-3 and TRBJ2-1; TRBD2 aligns across 8 bases. Germline V CDR1 and CDR2: SGHTA, FQGTGA. V was clipped by 4 bases and J by 0 bases; unmatched bases: 11. The CDR3 covers 18 residues.

J is TRBJ1-3 and V is TRBV7-9, with D perhaps TRBD1 (6 bases). V was clipped by 6 bases and J by 3 bases, with 15 bases between them. Germline lookup yields CDR1 SEHNR and CDR2 FQNEAQ (reference sequence). The CDR3 is 15 amino acids. This CDR3 is CASRISGELGNTIYF. In DNA form, the CDR3 reads TGTGCCAGCAGAATCTCAGGGGAACTTGGAAACACCATATATTTT. Filled out from reference TRBV7-9 and TRBJ1-3, the complete variable domain reads DTGVSQNPRHKITKRGQNVTFRCDPISEHNRLYWYRQTLGQGPEFLTYFQNEAQLEKSRLLSDRFSAERPKGSFSTLEIQRTEQGDSAMYLCASRISGELGNTIYFGEGSWLTVV.

This rearrangement joins TRBV20-1 to TRBJ1-2; no clear D. Per germline, CDR1 DFQATT and CDR2 SNEGSKA (reference sequence). This CDR3 has 11 residues. V shed 6 bases and J shed 3 bases, with 8 bases lying between them. CDR3 protein: CSAPADYGYTF. The DNA for the CDR3 is TGCAGTGCCCCAGCGGACTATGGCTACACCTTC.

The rearrangement uses TRBV6-5 and TRBJ2-7, with 7 nucleotides matching TRBD1. After removal of 0 bases from V and 9 bases from J, the junction contained 11 bases not matched to a gene. Germline CDR1 MNHEY, CDR2 SVGAGI. The CDR3 contains 15 residues. For the CDR3, the DNA is TGTGCCAGCAGTTACTCGCCGGGACAGCCAGGGGGGCAGTACTTC. It encodes CASSYSPGQPGGQYF.

The rearrangement links TRBV7-8 to TRBJ2-1; 9 bases agree with TRBD1. This CDR3 is 16 amino acids long. Losses at the gene ends were 6 bases for V and 3 bases for J; bases not matched to a gene: 9. Germline V gene data show CDR1 as SGHVS and CDR2 as FQNEAQ. In nucleotides, the CDR3 is TGTGCCAGCAGATCGAATCCGGGACAGGGCTACAATGAGCAGTTCTTC. It codes for CASRSNPGQGYNEQFF.

V and J are TRBV6-5 and TRBJ2-7; a weak D match, TRBD2 (6 bases). This CDR3 has 14 amino acids. The germline gives CDR1 MNHEY, CDR2 SVGAGI. The V gene lost 0 bases and the J gene lost 3 bases, with 9 bases spanning the gap. The CDR3 region is CASSYSGTYYEQYF. In nucleotides, the CDR3 is TGTGCCAGCAGTTACTCCGGGACTTACTACGAGCAGTACTTC.

This rearrangement joins TRBV5-1 to TRBJ2-1, with 7 bases matching TRBD2. Per germline, CDR1 SGHRS and CDR2 YFSETQ. The V and J ends lost 1 base and 0 bases, in that order; junction bases with no gene match: 4. There are 16 residues in the CDR3. For the CDR3, the DNA is TGCGCCAGCAGCTTGAGTCTAGCGGTCTCCTACAATGAGCAGTTCTTC. It specifies CASSLSLAVSYNEQFF.

The gene calls are TRBV5-1 and TRBJ1-1; 8 bases fit TRBD1. V dropped 3 bases and J dropped 3; count of bases not matched to a gene: 7. Germline V lookup: CDR1 SGHRS, CDR2 YFSETQ. The CDR3 consists of 15 residues. The DNA of the CDR3 is TGCGCCAGCAGCTCTAGGCCGACAGGGGACACTGAAGCTTTCTTT. Amino acid sequence: CASSSRPTGDTEAFF.

J is TRBJ1-5 and V is TRBV2, with D uncertain. V lost 8 bases and J lost 2, with 10 bases in between. Germline V CDR1 and CDR2: SNHLY, FYNNEI. CDR3 size: 13 residues. CDR3 nucleotide sequence: TGTGCCAGCGGCCTCGGAGGCAATCAGCCCCAGCATTTT. The encoded protein is CASGLGGNQPQHF.

The CDR3 DNA reads as TGTGCCAGCAGTTCACAGGGGGCCGGATCACCCCTCCACTTT. It is translated as CASSSQGAGSPLHF. The chain employs TRBV7-3 and TRBJ1-6; 9 bases are a match to TRBD1. The CDR3 is 14 amino acids. Looked up from germline, CDR1 is SGHTA and CDR2 is FQGTGA. Trimming took 6 bases from V and 10 from J; bases not matched to a gene: 7.

Here the CDR3 reads CATRLAGVYNEQFF. The CDR3 region has the DNA TGTGCCACCAGACTAGCGGGGGTATACAATGAGCAGTTCTTC. The chain has TRBV10-3 and TRBJ2-1, with 12 bases aligning to TRBD2. CDR1 ENHRY and CDR2 SYGVKD come from the germline V gene. The CDR3 runs 14 residues. J was trimmed by 4 bases and V by 10 bases; bases with no gene match: 5.

The chain combines TRBV5-1 with TRBJ2-5, with 8 nucleotides matching TRBD1. The J call may be incorrect, as the DNA end agrees better with TRBJ2-7. The CDR3 has 14 residues. Germline CDR1 and CDR2: SGHRS and YFSETQ. The CDR3 nucleotides are TGCGCCAGCAGCTTAGACAGGGGACCCTACGAGCAGTACTTC. It is translated as CASSLDRGPYEQYF.

The chain has TRBV19 and TRBJ2-5, with unresolved D. Looked up from germline, CDR1 is LNHDA and CDR2 is SQIVND (reference sequence). V gave up 3 bases and J gave up 5 bases, with 10 bases separating them. The CDR3 contains 13 residues. The CDR3 region has the DNA TGTGCCAGTAGTATTGGAGTCGGGGAGACCCAGTACTTC. Translating it yields CASSIGVGETQYF. Full variable domain (missing parts from reference TRBV19 and TRBJ2-5): DGGITQSPKYLFRKEGQNVTLSCEQNLNHDAMYWYRQDPGQGLRLIYYSQIVNDFQKGDIAEGYSVSREKKESFPLTVTSAQKNPTAFYLCASSIGVGETQYFGPGTRLLVL.

This clone is classed as medium-sized (0.01 to 0.1%) by frequency. The rearrangement joins TRBV6-1 to TRBJ1-1; TRBD1 matches at 10 bases. Per germline, CDR1 MNHNS and CDR2 SASEGT. This CDR3 contains 15 residues. The V segment lost 5 bases and the J segment 4 bases; nucleotides outside the gene matches: 7. The CDR3 bases are TGTGCCAGCAGTCCAGGACAGGGGGAAGGCACTGAAGCTTTCTTT. Residues: CASSPGQGEGTEAFF.

In DNA form, the CDR3 reads TGTGCCAGCAGTTACTCGGCGACAGTCTATGGCTACACCTTC. Amino acid sequence: CASSYSATVYGYTF. J is TRBJ1-2 and V is TRBV6-5, with D tentatively TRBD1 (5 bases). The CDR3 spans 14 residues. CDR1 MNHEY and CDR2 SVGAGI come from the germline V gene. The germline V and J ends were trimmed by 0 bases and 4 bases, with 9 bases remaining between them.

The J gene is TRBJ2-7, the V gene TRBV6-5; 14 positions agree with TRBD2. V was clipped by 4 bases and J by 2 bases; unmatched bases: 4. Germline V lookup: CDR1 MNHEY, CDR2 SVGAGI. The CDR3 is 16 amino acids. The chain's CDR3 is CASSSETSGGAYEQYF. The CDR3 nucleotides read TGTGCCAGCAGTTCTGAGACTAGCGGGGGGGCCTACGAGCAGTACTTC.

This sequence joins TRBV6-5 and TRBJ2-7, with TRBD1 matching 8 bases. Germline assignment: CDR1 MNHEY and CDR2 SVGAGI. V was pared by 4 bases and J by 4 bases, with 6 bases of the junction left unmatched. This CDR3 has 14 residues. As DNA, the CDR3 is TGTGCCAGCAGTTTCTGGCAGGGGGCTTACGAGCAGTACTTC. It yields the protein CASSFWQGAYEQYF.

The chain combines TRBV10-3 with TRBJ2-1, with D tentatively TRBD1 (6 bases). Germline V gene sequence: CDR1 ENHRY, CDR2 SYGVKD. V was trimmed by 8 bases and J by 7 bases, leaving 15 bases between them. The CDR3 is 13 residues long. The CDR3 DNA is TGTGCCATCCTCCGTACAGGGATGAATGAGCAGTTCTTC. This translates into CAILRTGMNEQFF.